These 29 T cell receptor beta chains came from one sample sequenced in a study of PD-1 blockade in classical Hodgkin lymphoma. Time point specified: cycle 4 day 1 (C4D1), after 5 to 7 weeks of nivolumab. All trial patients relapsed after autologous stem cell transplantation. Some clones are missing from TCRdb's copy, which holds only in-frame ones; the method was immunoSEQ multiplex PCR. The sample lists approximately 20,000 clones, 80% occurring once. Sequences were derived from peripheral blood mononuclear cells (PBMCs), sampled before the fourth cycle of nivolumab. These receptors originate from a human donor with classical Hodgkin lymphoma.

This sequence joins TRBV21-1 and TRBJ2-1; the D call of TRBD1 is as the table states it, not checked on the DNA. TRBV21-1 counts as a pseudogene. This CDR3 contains 18 residues. The CDR3, as DNA: TGTGCCAGCATCCGGTTTAAGGGGCGACTCCCCTCCTACAATGAGCAGTTCTTC. Its translation is CASIRFKGRLPSYNEQFF.

Here the CDR3 reads CASRAGNTGELFF. DNA of the CDR3: TGTGCCAGCAGGGCGGGAAACACCGGGGAGCTGTTTTTT. The chain is built from TRBV28 and TRBJ2-2; maybe TRBD2 (6 bases). Per the germline V gene, CDR1 is MDHEN and CDR2 is SYDVKM. The CDR3 has 13 amino acids. V dropped 6 bases and J dropped 2 bases, with 7 bases sitting between them.

V gene TRBV23-1 combines with J gene TRBJ2-1; no definite D call. TRBV23-1 is an ORF for which the function is uncertain. This CDR3 region has 14 residues. The V and J ends lost 6 bases and 6 bases respectively, with 15 bases between them. CDR3 protein: CASSLTGQFNEQFF. CDR3 nucleotides: TGCGCCAGCAGCCTTACTGGGCAGTTCAATGAGCAGTTCTTC.

The CDR3 DNA reads as TGTGCCAGCAGTTACTCTAGACAGGGTTTGTCTGAGGCCCAGTACTTC. Its translation: CASSYSRQGLSEAQYF. The rearrangement joins TRBV6-6 to TRBJ2-5; 7 bases are shared with TRBD1. J gave up 9 bases and V 0 bases, and 13 bases lay outside the gene matches. Germline CDR1 and CDR2: MNHNY and SVGAGI (reference sequence). The CDR3 spans 16 residues.

The V and J genes are TRBV10-1 and TRBJ2-2; D possibly corresponds to TRBD2 (5 bases). Trimming shortened V by 6 bases and J by 0 bases, and 26 bases separated the two germline ends. Per germline, CDR1 WNHNN and CDR2 SYGVQD (reference sequence). This CDR3 contains 20 residues. The CDR3 sequence: CASRVWGLARADPNTGELFF. CDR3 in DNA: TGCGCCAGCAGGGTGTGGGGTCTAGCCCGAGCGGATCCGAACACCGGGGAGCTGTTTTTT.

This clone appeared a few times. V usage is TRBV10-3 and J usage is TRBJ2-1; D is uncertain. CDR3 length: 11 residues. V lost 6 bases to trimming and J lost 7 bases, with 7 bases between them. The V gene's germline CDR1 is ENHRY and CDR2 SYGVKD. CDR3 sequence (DNA): TGTGCCATCAGCTCAGCAAATGAGCAGTTCTTC. It translates to CAISSANEQFF.

The chain couples TRBV19 to TRBJ1-5, with D perhaps TRBD1 (5 bases). V was shortened by 3 bases and J by 3 bases, with 12 bases between the two germline ends. CDR3 length equals 15 residues. Germline CDR1 is LNHDA and CDR2 is SQIVND (reference sequence). The CDR3 protein is CASSMMGVYNQPQHF. CDR3 coding DNA: TGTGCCAGTAGTATGATGGGGGTCTACAATCAGCCCCAGCATTTT.

The chain combines TRBV11-2 with TRBJ2-7, with D possibly TRBD2 on 6 matching bases. CDR1 SGHAT and CDR2 FQNNGV come from the germline V gene. The CDR3 has 13 amino acids. V was trimmed by 4 bases and J by 3 bases, leaving 10 bases between them. The CDR3: CASSSGTFYEQYV. CDR3 sequence (DNA): TGTGCCAGCAGCTCCGGGACTTTCTACGAGCAGTACGTC.

V is TRBV30 and J is TRBJ1-5; D is unclear. The CDR3 consists of 16 residues. V lost 3 bases and J 4 bases, leaving 19 bases between the germline ends. Germline CDR1 is GTSNPN and CDR2 is SVGIG (reference sequence). CDR3 sequence reads: CAWSLLASGSNQPQHF. The CDR3 DNA reads as TGTGCCTGGAGCCTCTTGGCGTCAGGCTCAAATCAGCCCCAGCATTTT.

The sample holds one count of this clone. The chain employs TRBV6-5 and TRBJ1-1; unclear D gene. The CDR3 covers 15 residues. CDR1 and CDR2 from the germline V gene are MNHEY and SVGAGI. V lost 8 bases and J 6 bases, leaving 22 bases between the germline ends. The chain's CDR3 is CASSATFQNKAEAFF. The DNA for the CDR3 is TGTGCCAGCTCGGCTACTTTTCAAAATAAGGCTGAAGCTTTCTTT.

The chain carries TRBV10-2 and TRBJ2-5; no definite D call. Trimming took 4 bases from V and 5 from J, leaving 5 bases between them. The germline V gene has CDR1 WSHSY and CDR2 SAAADI. The CDR3 is 11 residues long. The CDR3 sequence: CASSVGETQYF. The CDR3 coding sequence is TGCGCCAGCAGTGTTGGTGAGACCCAGTACTTC.

This clone has only a few counts. The J gene is TRBJ2-4, the V gene TRBV19; TRBD1 might be the D (6 bases). CDR3 length: 12 residues. V was pared by 3 bases and J by 9 bases, with 9 bases between. The germline CDR1 and CDR2 sequences are LNHDA and SQIVND (reference sequence). This chain's CDR3 is CASSILGGIQYF. In DNA form, the CDR3 reads TGTGCCAGTAGTATCTTAGGGGGCATTCAGTACTTC.

DNA for the CDR3: TGTGCCAGCAGCGTAGGGCTCCAACTCAACACCGGGGAGCTGTTTTTT. It specifies CASSVGLQLNTGELFF. This rearrangement joins TRBV9 to TRBJ2-2; D not certain. Germline assignment: CDR1 SGDLS and CDR2 YYNGEE. The V end was cut by 0 bases, the J end by 2 bases, with 11 bases between. The CDR3 runs 16 residues.

The genes are TRBV18 and TRBJ2-3; D ambiguous. The CDR3 runs 16 residues. V dropped 5 bases and J dropped 1 base, with 16 bases sitting between them. Germline values: CDR1 KGHSH, CDR2 LQKENI. The CDR3: CASSNTRVKGTDTQYF. In DNA form, the CDR3 reads TGTGCCAGCTCAAATACAAGGGTGAAGGGCACAGATACGCAGTATTTT.

The chain is built from TRBV7-8 and TRBJ2-7; weak D call: TRBD2 (5 bases). CDR1 and CDR2 from the germline V gene are SGHVS and FQNEAQ. V lost 5 bases, J lost 1 base, and 12 bases lay in between. The CDR3 runs to 14 residues. The CDR3 DNA follows: TGTGCCAGCAGCCCTCTGAGGGCGTCCTACGAGCAGTACGTC. This codes for CASSPLRASYEQYV.

The chain combines TRBV6-1 with TRBJ2-7, with D unresolved. Trimming left V 7 bases short and J 3 bases short, with 19 bases between. Germline CDR1 is MNHNS and CDR2 is SASEGT. This CDR3 contains 15 residues. CDR3 amino acids: CASKSAALPYYEQYV. The CDR3 region has the DNA TGTGCCAGCAAGTCGGCAGCCCTTCCTTACTACGAGCAGTACGTC.

DNA for the CDR3: TGTGCCAGCAGTGTTCAGGGCGTAGATACGCAGTATTTT. Protein: CASSVQGVDTQYF. V is TRBV25-1 and J is TRBJ2-3, with D possibly being TRBD1 (5 bases). V lost 4 bases to trimming and J lost 5 bases, with 10 bases between them. CDR3 length equals 13 residues. Germline V gene data show CDR1 as MGHDK and CDR2 as SYGVNS. The full variable domain, its missing parts supplied by reference TRBV25-1 and TRBJ2-3, is EADIYQTPRYLVIGTGKKITLECSQTMGHDKMYWYQQDPGMELHLIHYSYGVNSTEKGDLSSESTVSRIRTEHFPLTLESARPSHTSQYLCASSVQGVDTQYFGPGTRLTVL.

In its sample, this clone was seen once. The chain links TRBV27 to TRBJ1-6; TRBD1 might be the D (6 bases). There are 18 residues in the CDR3. V lost 2 bases to trimming and J lost 6 bases, with 20 bases between them. CDR1 and CDR2 (germline): MNHEY, SMNVEV (reference sequence). CDR3 region: CASSLRGVGGGGNSPLHF. The DNA of the CDR3 is TGTGCCAGCAGTTTAAGGGGGGTAGGAGGTGGTGGTAATTCACCCCTCCACTTT.

This clone is a singleton in its sample. In DNA, the CDR3 is TGTGCCAGCAGTTTTGGGCAGGGTTTGGGCTCCTATAATTCACCCCTCCACTTT. Encoded protein: CASSFGQGLGSYNSPLHF. The rearrangement uses TRBV7-2 and TRBJ1-6; maybe TRBD1 (5 bases). This CDR3 is built from 18 residues. V dropped 6 bases and J dropped 0 bases, with 18 bases sitting between them. CDR1 and CDR2 from the germline V gene are SGHTA and FQGNSA.

The V and J genes are TRBV7-9 and TRBJ2-3; tentatively, D is TRBD2 (6 bases). Germline values: CDR1 SEHNR, CDR2 FQNEAQ (reference sequence). V lost 5 bases and J lost 1, with 22 bases in between. The CDR3 loop spans 18 amino acids. The CDR3 region has the DNA TGTGCCAGCAGCCCCCGGGCCATATGGCGGGACCGCACAGATACGCAGTATTTT. This translates into CASSPRAIWRDRTDTQYF.

This chain connects TRBV19 to TRBJ2-5, with D perhaps matching TRBD1 (6 bases). The length of the CDR3 is 12 residues. Trimming pared 4 bases from V and 5 bases from J, leaving 8 bases between. Germline CDR1 and CDR2: LNHDA and SQIVND (reference sequence). DNA of the CDR3: TGTGCCAGTAGTACCAGGGGTGAGACCCAGTACTTC. It translates to CASSTRGETQYF.

The chain combines TRBV6-5 with TRBJ1-2; 9 nucleotides line up with TRBD1. Trimming removed 5 bases from V and 6 bases from J; junction bases left unmatched: 10. The CDR3 has 15 amino acids. CDR1 is MNHEY, CDR2 SVGAGI, per germline. The CDR3 DNA reads as TGTGCCAGCAGTAGCCCAACAGGGGGCCGTCATGGCTACACCTTC. Its translation: CASSSPTGGRHGYTF.

This clone is large within its sample. This chain uses TRBV18 with TRBJ1-5; tentatively, D is TRBD1 (6 bases). The V end lost 6 bases, the J end lost 0 bases, and 9 bases lay between the germline ends. CDR1 is KGHSH, CDR2 LQKENI, per germline. This CDR3 spans 14 amino acids. The chain's CDR3 is CASSLDSSNQPQHF. CDR3 DNA sequence: TGTGCCAGCTCCCTGGACAGTAGCAATCAGCCCCAGCATTTT.

The chain combines TRBV10-3 with TRBJ2-7, with D unresolved. Trimming shortened V by 5 bases and J by 2 bases, and 10 bases separated the two germline ends. Germline CDR1 reads ENHRY; CDR2 reads SYGVKD. The CDR3 consists of 13 residues. The CDR3 sequence: CAISKREAYEQYF. The CDR3, as DNA: TGTGCCATCAGTAAGCGCGAGGCCTACGAGCAGTACTTC.

A few counts support this clone. The CDR3 here is CASGPGNYEQYF. As DNA, the CDR3 is TGTGCCAGCGGGCCAGGGAACTACGAGCAGTACTTC. The chain links TRBV9 to TRBJ2-7; possible D gene TRBD1, 5 bases. The CDR3 length is 12 residues. Deletions cut 7 bases from V and 3 bases from J, with 11 bases between. Germline V gene data show CDR1 as SGDLS and CDR2 as YYNGEE.

The genes are TRBV12-5 and TRBJ1-5; D uncertain. The germline gives CDR1 LGHNT, CDR2 FRNRAP. The ends were cut back, 3 bases at V and 3 bases at J, with 18 bases in the middle. The CDR3 is 17 residues long. CDR3 sequence: CASGFRISASANQPQHF. The CDR3, as DNA: TGTGCTAGTGGTTTTCGTATATCAGCGTCTGCCAATCAGCCCCAGCATTTT.

This clone was observed once. The chain links TRBV4-1 to TRBJ1-6; 7 nucleotides line up with TRBD1. The CDR3 is 16 amino acids. Trimming at V came to 5 bases and at J to 0 bases, leaving 4 bases not matched to a gene. Looked up from germline, CDR1 is MGHRA and CDR2 is YSYEKL. This chain's CDR3 is CASSTDRSSYNSPLHF. DNA for the CDR3: TGCGCCAGCAGCACGGACAGGAGCTCCTATAATTCACCCCTCCACTTT.

The chain couples TRBV18 to TRBJ1-4; D gene unclear. The CDR3 runs to 12 residues. Looked up from germline, CDR1 is KGHSH and CDR2 is LQKENI. V was cut by 6 bases and J by 7 bases, with 9 bases left in between. CDR3 loop: CASSPNSEKLFF. The CDR3 region has the DNA TGTGCCAGCTCTCCCAACTCTGAAAAACTGTTTTTT.

This clone was counted a few times. V gene TRBV30 combines with J gene TRBJ2-7; D not resolved. V gave up 0 bases and J gave up 5 bases, with 17 bases separating them. CDR1 is GTSNPN, CDR2 SVGIG, per germline (reference sequence). The CDR3 spans 15 residues. The CDR3 DNA reads TGTGCCTGGAGTGTACCCCCGGCGGCTAGGAACGAGCAGTACTTC. This encodes CAWSVPPAARNEQYF.